This T cell receptor beta chain is from a study of T cell changes during pregnancy in multiple sclerosis (dated by TCRdb to 2018 to 2020). With regard to the full study: The study looked at changes in the T cell repertoire across pregnancy in women with multiple sclerosis.

From the cysteine up to the phenylalanine, the CDR3 has a length of 13 residues. Only CDR3 DNA is held: 39 bases, read in frame from base 1. V and J are truncated by 8 bases and 5 bases respectively, leaving an intervening sequence of 13 bases. According to the germline V gene, CDR1 reads WSHSY and CDR2 reads SAAADI. A word on this clone: Its binding antigen is unknown. No clone much larger than this one lies a single base away; base qualities are absent.

Library construction relied on the immunoSEQ multiplex PCR assay. TCRdb obtained this table from immuneACCESS and retained in-frame rearrangements with V and J assigned. These tables miss some clones; where compared with another copy, unresolved V genes account for less than half of the shortfall, and the remainder is unexplained. This sample gives some 81,000 clones in total; approximately 89% of them show up just once. The ten largest make up 1.9% of the sample. This TCR came from a female donor with multiple sclerosis, enrolled in a pregnancy study. The material sequenced was peripheral blood, taken before pregnancy. The chain is encoded by TRBV10-2 joined to TRBJ1-5; the best D guess is TRBD1, with 6 bases matching. The CDR3 region: CASATGLDQPQHF. The DNA is TGCGCCAGCGCGACAGGCCTAGATCAGCCCCAGCATTTT.